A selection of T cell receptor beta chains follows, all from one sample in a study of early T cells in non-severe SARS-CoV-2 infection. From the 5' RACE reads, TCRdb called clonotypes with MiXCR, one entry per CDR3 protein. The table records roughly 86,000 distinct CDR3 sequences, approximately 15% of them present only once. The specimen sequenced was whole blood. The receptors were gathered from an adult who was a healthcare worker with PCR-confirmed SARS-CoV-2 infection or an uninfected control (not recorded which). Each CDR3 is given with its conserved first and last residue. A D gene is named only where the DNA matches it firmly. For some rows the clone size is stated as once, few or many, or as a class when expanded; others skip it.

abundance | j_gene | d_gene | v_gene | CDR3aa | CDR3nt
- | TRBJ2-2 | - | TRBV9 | CASSVDYPNTGELFF | TGTGCCAGCAGCGTAGACTACCCAAACACCGGGGAGCTGTTTTTT
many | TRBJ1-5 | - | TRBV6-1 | CASSEGTRAQHF | TGTGCCAGCAGTGAAGGGACCAGGGCCCAGCATTTT
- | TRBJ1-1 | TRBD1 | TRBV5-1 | CASSPRDRMNTEAFF | TGCGCCAGCAGCCCAAGGGACAGGATGAACACTGAAGCTTTCTTT
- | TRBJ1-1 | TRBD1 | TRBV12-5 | CASDLTGDLNTEAFF | TGTGCTAGTGACCTTACAGGGGATCTGAACACTGAAGCTTTCTTT
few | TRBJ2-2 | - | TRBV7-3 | CASSPGRHTGELFF | TGTGCCAGCAGCCCTGGTCGGCACACCGGGGAGCTGTTTTTT
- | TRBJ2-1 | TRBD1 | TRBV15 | CATRRRTGDEQFF | TGTGCCACCCGCCGCCGGACAGGCGATGAGCAGTTCTTC
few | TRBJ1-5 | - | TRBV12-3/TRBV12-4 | CASSSGPATLNQPQHF | TGTGCCAGCAGTTCCGGTCCGGCCACCCTCAATCAGCCCCAGCATTTT
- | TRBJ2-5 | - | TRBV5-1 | CASSPRTRGAGETQYF | TGCGCCAGCAGCCCGCGTACACGAGGGGCAGGAGAGACCCAGTACTTC
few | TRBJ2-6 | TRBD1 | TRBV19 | CASSILGQRRTGANVLTF | TGTGCCAGTAGTATATTGGGACAGAGACGAACTGGGGCCAACGTCCTGACTTTC
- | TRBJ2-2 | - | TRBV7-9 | CASSFKGSNTGELFF | TGTGCCAGCAGCTTTAAGGGATCGAACACCGGGGAGCTGTTTTTT
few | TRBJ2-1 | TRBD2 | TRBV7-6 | CASSLEVAGGYNEQFF | TGTGCCAGCAGCTTAGAGGTAGCGGGGGGGTACAATGAGCAGTTCTTC
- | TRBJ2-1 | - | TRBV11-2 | CASSRVGRGGEQFF | TGTGCCAGCAGCCGGGTAGGCAGGGGAGGTGAGCAGTTCTTC
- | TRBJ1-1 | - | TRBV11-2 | CASSSQDGFEAFF | TGTGCCAGCAGCTCCCAGGACGGCTTCGAAGCTTTCTTT
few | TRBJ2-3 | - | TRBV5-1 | CASSLSQVTGATQYF | TGCGCCAGCAGCTTATCACAGGTTACGGGGGCCACGCAGTATTTT
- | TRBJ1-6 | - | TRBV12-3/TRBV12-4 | CASRQATNSPLHF | TGTGCCAGCAGACAGGCTACCAATTCACCCCTCCACTTT
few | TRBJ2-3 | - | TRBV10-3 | CAISAIWLADTQYF | TGTGCCATCAGTGCGATATGGTTGGCAGATACGCAGTATTTT
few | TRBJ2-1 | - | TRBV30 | CAWRYFTNEQFF | TGTGCCTGGAGGTATTTCACCAATGAGCAGTTCTTC
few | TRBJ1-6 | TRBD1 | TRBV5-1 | CASSLKTTTGLENSPLHF | TGCGCCAGCAGCTTGAAGACCACGACAGGGTTGGAAAATTCACCCCTCCACTTT
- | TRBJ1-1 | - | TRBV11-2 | CASRSVAGTEAFF | TGTGCCAGCAGATCCGTAGCAGGCACTGAAGCTTTCTTT
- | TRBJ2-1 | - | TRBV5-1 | CASSLKGNEQFF | TGCGCCAGCAGCTTAAAGGGTAATGAGCAGTTCTTC
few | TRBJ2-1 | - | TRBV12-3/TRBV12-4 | CASSLSPTSFGNEQFF | TGTGCCAGCAGTTTATCCCCGACCTCTTTCGGCAATGAGCAGTTCTTC
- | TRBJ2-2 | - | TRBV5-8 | CASSLGQINTGELFF | TGTGCCAGCAGCTTGGGGCAGATCAACACCGGGGAGCTGTTTTTT
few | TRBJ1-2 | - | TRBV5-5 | CASSLEQNAYYGYTF | TGTGCCAGCAGCTTGGAACAGAATGCTTACTATGGCTACACCTTC
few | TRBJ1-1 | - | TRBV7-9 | CASSPSVLNTEAFF | TGTGCCAGCAGCCCTTCGGTCTTGAACACTGAAGCTTTCTTT
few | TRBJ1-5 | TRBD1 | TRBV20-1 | CSARSSGTVGNQPQHF | TGCAGTGCTAGGTCCTCCGGGACAGTGGGCAATCAGCCCCAGCATTTT
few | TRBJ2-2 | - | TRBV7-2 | CASSFEYWGLYTGELFF | TGTGCCAGCAGCTTTGAATACTGGGGCCTTTACACCGGGGAGCTGTTTTTT
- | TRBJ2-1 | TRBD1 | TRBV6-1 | CASGLTGANEQFF | TGTGCCAGCGGGCTGACAGGGGCCAATGAGCAGTTCTTC
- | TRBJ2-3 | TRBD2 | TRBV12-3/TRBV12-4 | CASRLAGGTDTQYF | TGTGCCAGCAGACTAGCGGGGGGGACAGATACGCAGTATTTT
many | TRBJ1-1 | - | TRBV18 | CASSPPVVGNTEAFF | TGTGCCAGCTCACCACCGGTGGTCGGGAACACTGAAGCTTTCTTT
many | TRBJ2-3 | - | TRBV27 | CASSWAGARSTDTQYF | TGTGCCAGCAGTTGGGCTGGAGCGCGTAGCACAGATACGCAGTATTTT
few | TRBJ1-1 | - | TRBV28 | CASSLMVAGTEAFF | TGTGCCAGCAGTTTGATGGTCGCAGGAACTGAAGCTTTCTTT
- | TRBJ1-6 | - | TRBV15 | CATSRTKKMGTNSPLHF | TGTGCCACCAGCAGAACAAAGAAAATGGGGACGAATTCACCCCTCCACTTT
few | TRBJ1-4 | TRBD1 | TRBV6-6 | CASSPRDTGGGTNEKLFF | TGTGCCAGCAGTCCCCGGGACACAGGGGGGGGAACTAATGAAAAACTGTTTTTT
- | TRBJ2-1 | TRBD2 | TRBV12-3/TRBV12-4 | CASSFNSGGIHNEQFF | TGTGCCAGCAGTTTTAATAGCGGGGGGATCCACAATGAGCAGTTCTTC
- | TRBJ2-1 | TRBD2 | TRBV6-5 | CASSLAGDYNEQFF | TGTGCCAGCAGCCTGGCGGGGGACTACAATGAGCAGTTCTTC
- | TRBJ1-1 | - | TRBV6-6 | CASSPTRVGKNTEAFF | TGTGCCAGCAGTCCTACCCGAGTGGGGAAGAACACTGAAGCTTTCTTT
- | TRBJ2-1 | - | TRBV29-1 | CSVEVQGVEQFF | TGCAGCGTTGAAGTCCAGGGTGTGGAGCAGTTCTTC
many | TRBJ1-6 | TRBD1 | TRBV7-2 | CASSSPRTGVNSPLHF | TGTGCCAGCAGCTCCCCCCGGACAGGGGTTAATTCACCCCTCCACTTT
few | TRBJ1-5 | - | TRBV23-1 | CASLGRGLGNQPQHF | TGCGCCAGCCTAGGCCGGGGTTTAGGCAATCAGCCCCAGCATTTT
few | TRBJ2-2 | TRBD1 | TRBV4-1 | CASSQPRTGTNTGELFF | TGCGCCAGCAGCCAACCTCGGACAGGGACGAACACCGGGGAGCTGTTTTTT